This T cell receptor (beta chain) was sequenced in a study of blood T cell repertoires in COVID-19. The wider study: The United States, Italy and Spain were the sources of the acute and convalescent COVID-19 samples. Nucleic acid was either cDNA or gDNA, and it came from T cells, B-cell-depleted T cells, or PBMCs.

Authors' analysis steps: Reference gene primer amplification yielded estimated nucleated cell counts. Libraries were prepared by immunoSEQ multiplex PCR; TCRdb keeps only in-frame clonotypes and omits some of them. V and J calls and clone size follow that table, whereas D and trimming were derived from the DNA. The sample consists of 140,000 to 150,000 clones, approximately 84% of them appearing once. The CDR3 extends over 12 amino acids. The sample taken for sequencing was peripheral blood. The TCR sequence derives from a human donor in a cohort sampled during active COVID-19. The chain combines TRBV21-1 with TRBJ2-1; no check of the table's D call, TRBD2, against the DNA was made. TRBV21-1 is an annotated pseudogene. The CDR3 sequence: CAGPAGGGEQFF. CDR3 in DNA: TGTGCTGGCCCAGCGGGAGGAGGCGAGCAGTTCTTC.